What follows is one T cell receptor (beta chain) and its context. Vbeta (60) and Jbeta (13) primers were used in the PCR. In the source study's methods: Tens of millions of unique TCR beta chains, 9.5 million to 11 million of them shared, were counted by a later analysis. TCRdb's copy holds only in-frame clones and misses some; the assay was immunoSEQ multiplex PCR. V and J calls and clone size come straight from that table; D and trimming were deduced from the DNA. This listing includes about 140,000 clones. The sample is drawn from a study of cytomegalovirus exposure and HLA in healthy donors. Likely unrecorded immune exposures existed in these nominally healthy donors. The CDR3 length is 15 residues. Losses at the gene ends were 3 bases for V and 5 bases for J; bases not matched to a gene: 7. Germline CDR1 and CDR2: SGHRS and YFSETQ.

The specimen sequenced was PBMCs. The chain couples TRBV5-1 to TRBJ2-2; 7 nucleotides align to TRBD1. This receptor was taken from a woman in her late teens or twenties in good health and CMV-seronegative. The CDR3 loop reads CASSSDREGTGELFF. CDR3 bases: TGCGCCAGCAGCTCAGACAGGGAAGGAACCGGGGAGCTGTTTTTT.